A single sample gave rise to the 31 T cell receptor beta chains below, sequenced in a study of technical replicates of blood from several donors. Measured with immunoSEQ multiplex PCR; TCRdb has only the in-frame clones, and not every one. The sample lists tens of thousands of clones, 95% occurring once. Source material: T cells isolated from PBMCs. Every receptor here comes from a human donor in good health.

This clone was seen a single time. The V gene is TRBV27, the J gene TRBJ2-1; 7 positions match TRBD1. The CDR3 is made up of 13 amino acids. CDR1 MNHEY and CDR2 SMNVEV come from the germline V gene (reference sequence). Trimming removed 7 bases from V and 7 bases from J; junction bases left unmatched: 7. Here the CDR3 reads CASTKGALNEQFF. DNA for the CDR3: TGTGCCAGCACCAAGGGGGCGCTTAATGAGCAGTTCTTC.

J is TRBJ2-5 and V is TRBV28, with 9 bases lining up with TRBD1. The CDR3 is made up of 14 amino acids. CDR1 and CDR2 (germline): MDHEN, SYDVKM. The junction had 5 bases not matched to a gene; V was cut back by 7 bases and J by 2 bases. The CDR3 nucleotides read TGTGCCAGCACTAGGACAGGGGCGCAAGAGACCCAGTACTTC. It is translated as CASTRTGAQETQYF.

The chain links TRBV6-1 to TRBJ2-7; 7 bases fit TRBD2. J gave up 2 bases and V 4 bases, and 8 bases lay outside the gene matches. Germline V gives CDR1 MNHNS, CDR2 SASEGT. The CDR3 is 15 amino acids. As DNA, the CDR3 is TGTGCCAGCAGTGTCACTAGCGCACCAGCCTACGAGCAGTACTTC. Translation: CASSVTSAPAYEQYF.

The J gene is TRBJ1-5, the V gene TRBV6-6; a weak D match, TRBD1 (5 bases). Germline values: CDR1 MNHNY, CDR2 SVGAGI (reference sequence). CDR3 size: 15 residues. The V end lost 5 bases, the J end lost 0 bases, and 11 bases lay between the germline ends. CDR3 in DNA: TGTGCCAGCAGTAGACAGACCGATAGCAATCAGCCCCAGCATTTT. This translates into CASSRQTDSNQPQHF.

As concerns this clone: The junction departs from the called germline gene at one end, perhaps through a read error. V is TRBV6-6 and J is TRBJ1-4, with 9 bases lining up with TRBD1. This CDR3 is 15 amino acids long. Germline values: CDR1 MNHNY, CDR2 SVGAGI (reference sequence). The CDR3: CASSAGDRAKYGRVF. In DNA form, the CDR3 reads TGTGCCAGTTCTGCCGGGGACAGGGCTAAATATGGACGGGTTTTT.

V gene TRBV9 combines with J gene TRBJ2-7; tentative D call: TRBD1 (6 bases). V was pared by 4 bases and J by 3 bases, with 20 bases between. The length of the CDR3 is 16 residues. Germline V gene lookup returns CDR1 SGDLS and CDR2 YYNGEE. The CDR3 sequence is CASSLGVGHSIYEQYF. The CDR3 DNA follows: TGTGCCAGCAGCCTAGGGGTGGGACACAGCATCTACGAGCAGTACTTC.

V gene TRBV10-1 combines with J gene TRBJ2-7; 10 bases line up with TRBD2. Germline CDR1 reads WNHNN; CDR2 reads SYGVQD (reference sequence). The length of the CDR3 is 16 residues. V dropped 0 bases and J dropped 2; count of bases not matched to a gene: 4. The CDR3 bases are TGCGCCAGCAGTGAGTCGCACACTAGCGGGACCTACGAGCAGTACTTC. Amino acid sequence: CASSESHTSGTYEQYF.

This clone was observed a few times. The V gene is TRBV7-9, the J gene TRBJ1-4; 7 bases are a match to TRBD1. V was pared by 5 bases and J by 5 bases, with 8 bases of the junction left unmatched. Germline V gene lookup returns CDR1 SEHNR and CDR2 FQNEAQ (reference sequence). CDR3 length: 15 amino acids. The CDR3 coding sequence is TGTGCCAGCAGCGCCCGGGACAGAATAAATGAAAAACTGTTTTTT. Protein sequence: CASSARDRINEKLFF. Complete variable domain (other parts from reference TRBV7-9 and TRBJ1-4): DTGVSQNPRHKITKRGQNVTFRCDPISEHNRLYWYRQTLGQGPEFLTYFQNEAQLEKSRLLSDRFSAERPKGSFSTLEIQRTEQGDSAMYLCASSARDRINEKLFFGSGTQLSVL.

V gene TRBV12-5 combines with J gene TRBJ2-7, with D possibly TRBD2 on 5 matching bases. Trimming pared 6 bases from V and 4 bases from J, leaving 19 bases between. This CDR3 is built from 15 residues. Germline lookup yields CDR1 LGHNT and CDR2 FRNRAP. In DNA, the CDR3 is TGTGCTAGTGGCACTCCCGGACTCCCTCCTTACGAGCAGTACTTC. Its translation: CASGTPGLPPYEQYF. The entire variable domain, with the rest obtained from reference TRBV12-5 and TRBJ2-7, is as follows: DARVTQTPRHKVTEMGQEVTMRCQPILGHNTVFWYRQTMMQGLELLAYFRNRAPLDDSGMPKDRFSAEMPDATLATLKIQPSEPRDSAVYFCASGTPGLPPYEQYFGPGTRLTVT.

This clone was detected only once. The CDR3 protein is CASSQEGGYEQYF. CDR3 sequence (DNA): TGCGCCAGCAGCCAAGAAGGGGGCTACGAGCAGTACTTC. J is TRBJ2-7 and V is TRBV4-1; maybe TRBD1 (6 bases). Per germline, CDR1 MGHRA and CDR2 YSYEKL. With 0 bases removed from V and 3 bases from J, the gap between germline ends came to 6 bases. This CDR3 spans 13 amino acids.

The V and J genes are TRBV10-1 and TRBJ2-3; unclear D gene. The DNA end favors TRBJ1-3, so the J call may be wrong. This CDR3 has 12 amino acids. CDR1 is WNHNN, CDR2 SYGVQD, per germline (reference sequence). CDR3 DNA sequence: TGCGCCAGCAGTGAGACTAGCGGGAGCATATATTTT. This codes for CASSETSGSIYF.

The gene calls are TRBV5-4 and TRBJ1-1, with 12 bases aligning to TRBD1. This CDR3 is 14 amino acids long. Per germline, CDR1 SGHNT and CDR2 YYREEE (reference sequence). Trimming cost V 4 bases and J 5 bases; bases outside gene matches: 3. Here the CDR3 reads CASSGDRGQTEAFF. In nucleotides, the CDR3 is TGTGCCAGCAGCGGGGACAGGGGGCAAACTGAAGCTTTCTTT.

The V call is TRBV15, the J call TRBJ2-1; D might be TRBD2 (6 bases). This CDR3 spans 16 amino acids. Trimming removed 7 bases from V and 8 bases from J, with 24 bases in between. Germline CDR1 reads LNHNV; CDR2 reads YYDKDF (reference sequence). In DNA form, the CDR3 reads TGTGCCACCAAGGAGGTGCGACTAGGATTTCCCGATGAGCAGTTCTTC. Translation: CATKEVRLGFPDEQFF.

This chain joins TRBV30 and TRBJ2-3, with no clear D. This CDR3 is 13 amino acids long. CDR1 and CDR2 from the germline V gene are GTSNPN and SVGIG (reference sequence). Trimming pared 3 bases from V and 1 base from J, leaving 8 bases between. The CDR3 DNA reads TGTGCCTGGAGCCCCGGTGGCACAGATACGCAGTATTTT. Protein: CAWSPGGTDTQYF.

The chain has TRBV15 and TRBJ2-7, with D possibly being TRBD2 (5 bases). The germline V gene encodes CDR1 LNHNV and CDR2 YYDKDF (reference sequence). The CDR3 has 13 residues. The V end lost 5 bases, the J end lost 4 bases, and 12 bases lay between the germline ends. In DNA form, the CDR3 reads TGTGCCACCAGCCTAGGAGAGGGATACGAGCAGTACTTC. Translated: CATSLGEGYEQYF.

This clone has just one count. This chain uses TRBV4-1 with TRBJ2-2; possible D gene TRBD1, 5 bases. CDR3 length equals 15 residues. The germline gives CDR1 MGHRA, CDR2 YSYEKL. With 1 base removed from V and 6 bases from J, the gap between germline ends came to 12 bases. CDR3 amino acids: CASSQGTQVSGELFF. DNA of the CDR3: TGCGCCAGCAGCCAAGGCACACAGGTATCCGGGGAGCTGTTTTTT.

This clone appeared once. This chain uses TRBV5-5 with TRBJ1-1, with D tentatively TRBD1 (6 bases). CDR3 size: 13 residues. V lost 5 bases to trimming and J lost 4 bases, with 12 bases between them. The germline gives CDR1 SGHKS, CDR2 YYEKEE (reference sequence). CDR3 nucleotides: TGTGCCAGCAGTTCTGGGACAACCACTGAAGCTTTCTTT. It specifies CASSSGTTTEAFF.

Here the CDR3 DNA reads TGTGCCAGCAGCCCTCACATGGGGGGACAGGGGGTGGTCGAGCAGTACTTC. Amino acids: CASSPHMGGQGVVEQYF. The chain uses TRBV9 and TRBJ2-7; TRBD1 matches 11 bases. There are 17 residues in the CDR3. V gave up 4 bases and J gave up 6 bases; unmatched junction bases: 15. The germline gives CDR1 SGDLS, CDR2 YYNGEE.

This chain uses TRBV27 with TRBJ2-7; D gene unclear. Germline V CDR1 and CDR2: MNHEY, SMNVEV (reference sequence). The CDR3 is 13 residues long. V was cut by 3 bases and J by 2 bases, with 8 bases left in between. DNA for the CDR3: TGTGCCAGCAGTTTGTCCGAGACCTACGAGCAGTACTTC. Its protein product is CASSLSETYEQYF.

This clone was seen only once. The chain employs TRBV25-1 and TRBJ1-4; D is perhaps TRBD1 (5 bases). The CDR3 covers 14 residues. V lost 2 bases to trimming and J lost 7 bases, with 11 bases between them. Germline values: CDR1 MGHDK, CDR2 SYGVNS. The CDR3 DNA reads as TGTGCCAGCAGTGAACCGGGGGTAGGTGAAAAACTGTTTTTT. It is translated as CASSEPGVGEKLFF.

This chain connects TRBV20-1 to TRBJ1-2; D not certain. Looked up from germline, CDR1 is DFQATT and CDR2 is SNEGSKA (reference sequence). The CDR3 has 8 residues. V dropped 7 bases and J dropped 8 bases, with 5 bases sitting between them. The CDR3 loop reads CSVIGYTF. The CDR3 coding sequence is TGCAGTGTTATCGGCTACACCTTC.

The CDR3 DNA reads as TGTGCCAGCAGTGCGCAGGGGGAGGACACCGGGGAGCTGTTTTTT. Its translation: CASSAQGEDTGELFF. This rearrangement joins TRBV2 to TRBJ2-2; possible D gene TRBD1, 7 bases. CDR1 is SNHLY and CDR2 is FYNNEI in the germline V gene. V lost 4 bases to trimming and J lost 3 bases, with 12 bases between them. The CDR3 has 15 residues.

The V call is TRBV28, the J call TRBJ2-7; D is unclear. This CDR3 contains 12 residues. The V end lost 7 bases, the J end lost 0 bases, and 7 bases lay between the germline ends. Germline CDR1 and CDR2: MDHEN and SYDVKM. CDR3 amino acids: CASNFDSYEQYF. The CDR3 coding sequence is TGTGCCAGCAACTTTGACTCCTACGAGCAGTACTTC.

The chain recombines TRBV29-1 with TRBJ2-1; TRBD2 agrees at 9 bases. V trimming: 4 bases; J trimming: 9 bases; junction bases outside the gene matches: 13. This CDR3 region has 15 residues. CDR1 is SQVTM and CDR2 is ANQGSEA in the germline V gene. CDR3 DNA sequence: TGCAGCGTTGTGGTTCGGGCGGGAGGGCCCGCTGAGCAGTTCTTC. Amino acid sequence: CSVVVRAGGPAEQFF.

V and J are TRBV10-1 and TRBJ2-7; 7 bases fit TRBD1. CDR1 and CDR2 (germline): WNHNN, SYGVQD (reference sequence). Germline trimming cut 9 bases from V and 2 bases from J; bases unmatched to any gene: 7. The CDR3 sequence is 13 residues long. In DNA, the CDR3 is TGCGCCAGGACAGGGAGTAAGACCTACGAGCAGTACTTC. Translating gives CARTGSKTYEQYF.

The V and J genes are TRBV19 and TRBJ2-2; D uncertain. Germline CDR1 and CDR2: LNHDA and SQIVND (reference sequence). The V and J ends lost 7 bases and 5 bases respectively, with 8 bases between them. The CDR3 sequence is 12 residues long. CDR3 region: CASNSHTGELFF. The CDR3 bases are TGTGCCAGTAACAGTCATACCGGGGAGCTGTTTTTT.

The chain uses TRBV6-1 and TRBJ2-7; a weak D match, TRBD1 (7 bases). Trimming took off 6 bases at V and 2 bases at J, with 11 bases between the two ends. Per the germline V gene, CDR1 is MNHNS and CDR2 is SASEGT. This CDR3 comprises 13 residues. The CDR3 reads CASREGQTYEQYF. The CDR3 region has the DNA TGTGCCAGCAGGGAGGGACAGACCTACGAGCAGTACTTC.

A note on this clone: Germline is not matched at one junction end, which may reflect a read error. This chain's CDR3 is CAWRGGALNF. In DNA form, the CDR3 reads TGTGCCTGGAGGGGGGGGGCCCTCAACTTC. The genes are TRBV30 and TRBJ2-5, with D tentatively TRBD2 (7 bases). The CDR3 length is 10 residues. Germline loops: CDR1 GTSNPN, CDR2 SVGIG (reference sequence).

V and J are TRBV5-1 and TRBJ2-5; D is unresolved. Germline V CDR1 and CDR2: SGHRS, YFSETQ. The ends were cut back, 4 bases at V and 5 bases at J, with 12 bases in the middle. This CDR3 is built from 13 residues. The CDR3 loop is CASSPDGRETQYF. The DNA for the CDR3 is TGCGCCAGCAGCCCAGACGGCAGGGAGACCCAGTACTTC.

The genes are TRBV11-2 and TRBJ2-7, with 10 positions matching TRBD2. After removal of 0 bases from V and 3 bases from J, the junction contained 11 bases not matched to a gene. This CDR3 spans 18 amino acids. The V gene's germline CDR1 is SGHAT and CDR2 FQNNGV. The CDR3 region has the DNA TGTGCCAGCAGCTTAGAGCCAGGGTTTTGGACTAGCGGCTACGAGCAGTACTTC. This gives the protein CASSLEPGFWTSGYEQYF.

This clone came up once. This sequence joins TRBV19 and TRBJ2-7; D remains ambiguous. CDR1 LNHDA and CDR2 SQIVND come from the germline V gene (reference sequence). CDR3 length equals 11 residues. Between the trimmed V and J ends, which lost 6 bases and 3 bases, there was a span of 6 bases. The CDR3 is CASRSIYEQYF. CDR3 DNA sequence: TGTGCCAGTAGAAGCATCTACGAGCAGTACTTC. Using reference TRBV19 and TRBJ2-7 for the parts outside the CDR3, the full variable domain is DGGITQSPKYLFRKEGQNVTLSCEQNLNHDAMYWYRQDPGQGLRLIYYSQIVNDFQKGDIAEGYSVSREKKESFPLTVTSAQKNPTAFYLCASRSIYEQYFGPGTRLTVT.